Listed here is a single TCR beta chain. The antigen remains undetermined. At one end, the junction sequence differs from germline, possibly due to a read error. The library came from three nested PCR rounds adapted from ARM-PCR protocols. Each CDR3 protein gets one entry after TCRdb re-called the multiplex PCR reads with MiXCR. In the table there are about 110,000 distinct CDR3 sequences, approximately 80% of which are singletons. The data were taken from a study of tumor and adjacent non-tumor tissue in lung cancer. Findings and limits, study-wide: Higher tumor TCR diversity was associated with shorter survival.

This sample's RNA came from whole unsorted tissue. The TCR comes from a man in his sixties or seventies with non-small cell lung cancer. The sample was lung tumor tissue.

The CDR3 sequence is CASSGLGVPYEKCF. The DNA of the CDR3 is TGTGCCAGCAGCGGACTGGGAGTTCCATACGAGAAGTGCTTC. The chain couples TRBV5-6 to TRBJ2-7, with a weak D call TRBD2 (5 bases). The CDR3 has 14 residues. Germline V CDR1 and CDR2: SGHDT, YYEEEE.